Listed below are T cell receptor beta chains from one sample, sequenced in a study of shared clonotypes between healthy human individuals. TCRdb's table, derived via immunoSEQ multiplex PCR, lists solely in-frame clones and lacks some. The sample includes over 2 million clones, roughly 95% of them seen just once. The sample taken for sequencing was naive CD8+ T cells sorted from blood. All receptors derive from a man between 18 and 29 years old in good health. Each CDR3 is given with its conserved first and last residue. D genes are given only for firm matches. Clone size is shown for a subset of rows, as once, few, many or a class of expanded clone.

D | size | J | V | CDR3 | DNA
NA | NA | TRBJ1-5 | TRBV6-6 | CASSYDAGDSNQPQHF | TGTGCCAGCAGTTACGACGCCGGGGATAGCAATCAGCCCCAGCATTTT
NA | NA | TRBJ2-7 | TRBV5-8 | CASSLSQGLISYEQYF | TGTGCCAGCAGCTTGTCACAGGGACTGATATCCTACGAGCAGTACTTC
TRBD2 | NA | TRBJ2-3 | TRBV7-9 | CASSTRDGRTDTQYF | TGTGCCAGCAGCACTCGGGACGGGAGGACAGATACGCAGTATTTT
NA | NA | TRBJ2-7 | TRBV13 | CASSLPPSYEQYF | TGTGCCAGCAGCTTGCCACCTTCCTACGAGCAGTACTTC
NA | once | TRBJ2-2 | TRBV11-3 | CASSLGSGGELFF | TGTGCCAGCAGCTTAGGTAGCGGCGGGGAGCTGTTTTTT
NA | once | TRBJ2-7 | TRBV7-9 | CASSPSESYEQYF | TGTGCCAGCAGCCCTAGTGAAAGCTACGAGCAGTACTTC
NA | NA | TRBJ1-5 | TRBV9 | CASSAYSNQPQHF | TGTGCCAGCAGCGCATATAGCAATCAGCCCCAGCATTTT
NA | NA | TRBJ2-7 | TRBV7-9 | CASSLGQILYEQYF | TGTGCCAGCAGCTTAGGCCAGATTCTCTACGAGCAGTACTTC
NA | NA | TRBJ1-5 | TRBV7-9 | CASSDTGGLNQPQHF | TGTGCCAGCAGCGACACGGGGGGTCTCAATCAGCCCCAGCATTTT
NA | NA | TRBJ1-2 | TRBV9 | CASSVGGNLYGYTF | TGTGCCAGCAGCGTGGGCGGAAACCTCTATGGCTACACCTTC
NA | NA | TRBJ1-1 | TRBV13 | CASSLGPKPEAFF | TGTGCCAGCAGCTTGGGGCCGAAGCCGGAAGCTTTCTTT
NA | once | TRBJ1-1 | TRBV7-6 | CASSLTASDRMNTEAFF | TGTGCCAGCAGCTTAACTGCTTCAGACCGTATGAACACTGAAGCTTTCTTT
NA | NA | TRBJ1-1 | TRBV7-9 | CASSLGGQVNTEAFF | TGTGCCAGCAGCTTGGGAGGGCAGGTGAACACTGAAGCTTTCTTT
NA | NA | TRBJ2-7 | TRBV7-9 | CASSLALAVEQYF | TGTGCCAGCAGCTTAGCGTTGGCAGTCGAGCAGTACTTC
TRBD1 | once | TRBJ2-3 | TRBV13 | CASSVLKTGGGTDTQYF | TGTGCCAGCAGCGTACTGAAGACAGGGGGCGGCACAGATACGCAGTATTTT
TRBD1 | NA | TRBJ1-2 | TRBV2 | CASSGQGAQGYTF | TGTGCCAGCAGCGGACAGGGGGCACAGGGCTACACCTTC
TRBD1 | NA | TRBJ2-7 | TRBV27 | CASTLTGTGEYEQYF | TGTGCCAGCACTCTTACAGGGACAGGGGAATACGAGCAGTACTTC
NA | NA | TRBJ2-3 | TRBV13 | CASGGQASTDTQYF | TGTGCCAGCGGTGGGCAGGCGAGCACAGATACGCAGTATTTT
TRBD2 | NA | TRBJ2-2 | TRBV5-6 | CASSLAGGRAWELFF | TGTGCCAGCAGCTTGGCCGGTGGGAGGGCCTGGGAGCTGTTTTTT
NA | NA | TRBJ2-3 | TRBV27 | CASSFRGATVDRGTQYF | TGTGCCAGCAGTTTCCGGGGGGCCACGGTGGACCGGGGGACGCAGTATTTT
TRBD1 | NA | TRBJ2-7 | TRBV28 | CASSAQGDEQYF | TGTGCCAGCAGTGCGCAGGGGGACGAGCAGTACTTC
TRBD2 | NA | TRBJ2-1 | TRBV30 | CAWSPYTAGVGANEQFF | TGTGCCTGGAGTCCTTATACAGCGGGAGTGGGAGCCAATGAGCAGTTCTTC
TRBD1 | NA | TRBJ1-3 | TRBV27 | CASSLCTGDSGNTIYF | TGTGCCAGCAGTTTGTGCACAGGGGACTCTGGAAACACCATATATTTT
NA | NA | TRBJ1-5 | TRBV2 | CASTASPGQPQHF | TGTGCCAGCACCGCCTCCCCCGGTCAGCCCCAGCATTTT
NA | NA | TRBJ2-5 | TRBV28 | CASSLWTGREETQYF | TGTGCCAGCAGTTTATGGACAGGCCGGGAGGAGACCCAGTACTTC
NA | once | TRBJ2-1 | TRBV5-6 | CASSLRESYNEQFF | TGTGCCAGCAGCTTAAGGGAATCCTACAATGAGCAGTTCTTC
TRBD1 | NA | TRBJ1-2 | TRBV29-1 | CSVEDRETGGAGGYGYTF | TGCAGCGTTGAAGATCGTGAGACAGGGGGCGCAGGAGGCTATGGCTACACCTTC
NA | NA | TRBJ2-3 | TRBV7-9 | CASSLAQGGTDTQYF | TGTGCCAGCAGCTTAGCACAGGGAGGCACAGATACGCAGTATTTT
NA | NA | TRBJ2-2 | TRBV6-5 | CASSYGASTGELFF | TGTGCCAGCAGTTATGGAGCGAGCACCGGGGAGCTGTTTTTT
NA | NA | TRBJ1-4 | TRBV4-1 | CASSHLQVNEKLFF | TGCGCCAGCAGCCACTTACAAGTTAATGAAAAACTGTTTTTT
NA | few | TRBJ1-6 | TRBV5-6 | CASSLGGPADYNSPLHF | TGTGCCAGCAGTTTGGGAGGGCCGGCAGACTATAATTCACCCCTCCACTTT
NA | few | TRBJ1-1 | TRBV30 | CAWSVGTEAFF | TGTGCCTGGAGTGTTGGAACTGAAGCTTTCTTT
TRBD1 | NA | TRBJ2-1 | TRBV29-1 | CSGGTGVYNEQFF | TGCAGCGGCGGGACAGGGGTATACAATGAGCAGTTCTTC
NA | few | TRBJ1-2 | TRBV18 | CASSPPAGPRYGYTF | TGTGCCAGCTCACCACCTGCAGGACCTAGGTATGGCTACACCTTC
NA | once | TRBJ2-7 | TRBV29-1 | CSVETPTYEQYF | TGCAGCGTTGAAACACCGACCTACGAGCAGTACTTC
NA | NA | TRBJ2-2 | TRBV6-5 | CASSYLRQVNTGELFF | TGTGCCAGCAGTTACCTTAGACAGGTGAACACCGGGGAGCTGTTTTTT